Listed below are T cell receptor beta chains from one sample, sequenced in a study of cytomegalovirus exposure and HLA in healthy donors. Using immunoSEQ multiplex PCR, the repertoire was profiled, and TCRdb retains in-frame clones only, with some absent. In the table there are 55,000 to 75,000 clones, about 94% of which are singletons. The sequenced material came from PBMCs. The receptors stem from a man between 18 and 29 years old in good health and CMV-seropositive. CDR3s leave out the opening cysteine and the closing phenylalanine or tryptophan. Clone size, where shown, is once, few, many, or a class for clones that have expanded.

TRBV6-5,NA,ASSLTTGYEQY
TRBV11-2,NA,ASSHGQGYEQY
TRBV19,NA,ASSKLAGGTPYNEQF
TRBV6-1,NA,ASSEAHGASNQPQH
TRBV7-3,NA,ASSLITGYEQY
TRBV6-1,NA,ASRRAGGETQY
TRBV19,NA,ATKKGTSGSFTGELF
TRBV28,NA,ASSSGQGDEKLF
TRBV2,NA,ASKSDVTGAEAF
TRBV18,NA,ASSPQTGSYEQY
TRBV10-3,NA,AISDPGTGGGSAF
TRBV9,NA,ASSSPGLAGNTDTQY
TRBV30,NA,AWIQAGGRSPLH
TRBV19,NA,ASSIWGRANTEAF
TRBV28,NA,ASSFYRARNNEQF
TRBV7-3,NA,ASSPTGFGQETQY
TRBV7-9,NA,ASSLTGSAGNTIY
TRBV28,NA,ASSPPPGQGPLSSGANVLT
TRBV7-9,NA,ASSLSSGHYEQY
TRBV2,NA,ASSEGTGGSPLH
TRBV10-3,NA,AITEVGGLAGELF
TRBV27,NA,ASGGNLFYGYT
TRBV7-2,NA,ASRGDSSYNEQF
TRBV30,NA,AWRTGGLGQPQH
TRBV10-3,NA,AISEIQDNYGYT
TRBV9,NA,ASSVGGGGFTDTQY
TRBV5-1,NA,ASSTTQETQY
TRBV9,NA,ASSLEGASGSHEQY
TRBV23-1,NA,ASTWDLLQY
TRBV9,NA,ASSVGGGREKLF
TRBV27,NA,ASIESGTYGNTIY
TRBV5-1,NA,ASSIRGLYYGYT
TRBV5-6,few,ASSWRTGGYEQY
TRBV18,NA,ASSPYSNQPQH
TRBV14,NA,ASRGPGYGYT
TRBV6-5,NA,ASRYGPSYGYT
TRBV4-2,NA,ASSQATTSGMNTGELF
TRBV9,NA,ASSVGTGPYEQY
TRBV6-1,once,ASSELDRDTDTQY
TRBV10-3,NA,AIRSLANYGYT
TRBV30,NA,AWSRGLADEQF
TRBV27,NA,ASSEGQETQY
TRBV15,NA,ATSRSRGPRGYT
TRBV29-1,NA,SVEDPDTRVWSKNIQY
TRBV6-5,NA,ASQRETEAF
TRBV7-9,NA,ASSLWRGRGNSPLH